This T cell receptor (beta chain) was identified during a study of T cell repertoires in ileal Crohn's disease. The overall study: About half received postoperative treatment, around twelve with thiopurines and around 17 anti-TNF. Biopsies of inflamed ileum from the surgical specimen form M0 samples. Study findings and constraints: Mucosal expansions were suggested to be mainly CD8 T cells. Compared with non-smokers, active smokers at surgery showed more clonal expansions.

V lost 5 bases to trimming and J lost 3 bases, with 16 bases between them. The CDR3 is 15 amino acids. Germline V CDR1 and CDR2: LNHNV, YYDKDF (reference sequence). The time point: inflamed ileum from the surgical specimen. A word on this clone: The antigen remains undetermined.

Profiled with immunoSEQ multiplex PCR; TCRdb holds only in-frame clones, not every one. The sample yields about 4,500 clones, roughly 76% seen once. Material for sequencing was ileal tissue. The chain combines TRBV15 with TRBJ1-1; the D gene is possibly TRBD1 (5 bases). This sequence originates from an adult with Crohn's disease. Here the CDR3 reads CATSRGRLGDTEAFF. The CDR3 DNA reads TGTGCCACCAGCCGCGGGCGGTTAGGGGACACTGAAGCTTTCTTT.